This T cell receptor beta chain was sequenced during a study of blood T cell repertoires in COVID-19. Study-level background: Acute-phase and convalescent COVID-19 samples originated in the United States, Italy and Spain. In each case, the material was cDNA or gDNA derived from T cells, B-cell-depleted T cells, or PBMCs.

Clones were read by immunoSEQ multiplex PCR, and TCRdb kept only the in-frame ones, dropping some. The repertoire holds about 250,000 clones, under 90% seen once, with more than 1.5% in the top ten. This clone was picked up one time. CDR3 length: 18 residues. V dropped 2 bases and J dropped 4; count of bases not matched to a gene: 9. Per the germline V gene, CDR1 is MDHEN and CDR2 is SYDVKM. Sequenced sample: PBMCs or T cells enriched from blood (not recorded which). V and J are TRBV28 and TRBJ2-2; 11 nucleotides align to TRBD2. The origin of this receptor is a man aged 40-55 years who had recovered from COVID-19. CDR3 in amino acids: CASSLGATSGVPTGELFF. CDR3 in DNA: TGTGCCAGCAGTTTAGGTGCGACTAGCGGGGTCCCCACCGGGGAGCTGTTTTTT. Together with reference TRBV28 and TRBJ2-2, the CDR3 gives the full variable domain: DVKVTQSSRYLVKRTGEKVFLECVQDMDHENMFWYRQDPGLGLRLIYFSYDVKMKEKGDIPEGYSVSREKKERFSLILESASTNQTSMYLCASSLGATSGVPTGELFFGEGSRLTVL.